These 9 T cell receptor beta chains were all obtained from the same sample, sequenced in a study of blood T cells in healthy people across ages (dated by TCRdb to about 2015). Receptor libraries were prepared by 5' RACE. For sequencing, an Illumina HiSeq 2500 was employed. A second roughly 6 to 12 cycle PCR used a sample-barcoded 5' primer and a J-beta primer mix. TCRdb itself trimmed the public reads at Q25 with fastp, ran MiXCR and retained productive beta chains. Rows are combined by CDR3 protein, so each entry shows the most common genes and DNA. Present in this sample are some 800,000 distinct CDR3 sequences, under 45% of which were seen just once. The ten largest clones take up around 18% of the sample. The sequencing sample was made of blood. The receptor source for this set is a man in his 60s in good health.

The chain combines TRBV10-3 with TRBJ2-5; D remains ambiguous. The end of the DNA fits TRBJ2-7 better, so the J call may be wrong. This CDR3 has 12 amino acids. Germline V gene sequence: CDR1 ENHRY, CDR2 SYGVKD. The CDR3 sequence is CAISDQTYEQYF. In DNA, the CDR3 is TGTGCCATCAGTGACCAGACTTACGAGCAGTACTTC.

The J gene is TRBJ2-1, the V gene TRBV11-1; TRBD2 aligns across 8 bases. V dropped 3 bases and J dropped 4; count of bases not matched to a gene: 8. Germline CDR1 is SGHAT and CDR2 is FQDESV (reference sequence). The CDR3 contains 16 residues. The CDR3 nucleotides read TGTGCCAGCAGCTTTTCCGCTGGCGGGGGGTACAATGAGCAGTTCTTC. Translation: CASSFSAGGGYNEQFF.

This clonotype was detected a few times. This rearrangement joins TRBV5-6 to TRBJ1-2; a weak D match, TRBD1 (6 bases). The CDR3 consists of 14 residues. V was trimmed by 3 bases and J by 5 bases, leaving 14 bases between them. Germline-derived CDR1 and CDR2 are SGHDT and YYEEEE. The chain's CDR3 is CASSSTGKNYGYTF. Written as DNA, the CDR3 is TGTGCCAGCAGCTCCACAGGGAAGAATTATGGCTACACCTTC.

V usage is TRBV7-2 and J usage is TRBJ2-1, with 10 bases lining up with TRBD2. Looked up from germline, CDR1 is SGHTA and CDR2 is FQGNSA. V shed 4 bases, J shed 7 bases, and the junction held 10 bases outside the gene matches. CDR3 length: 16 residues. CDR3 bases: TGTGCCAGCAGCTCTACTAGCGGGGCCATTGTTAATGAGCAGTTCTTC. Translated, it gives CASSSTSGAIVNEQFF.

This chain links TRBV27 with TRBJ1-2, with D hard to call. There are 12 residues in the CDR3. The V gene lost 4 bases and the J gene lost 7 bases, with 10 bases spanning the gap. The germline gives CDR1 MNHEY, CDR2 SMNVEV (reference sequence). The CDR3 region is CASSSSRSGYTF. CDR3 DNA: TGTGCCAGCAGTTCCTCCCGCAGTGGCTACACCTTC.

The CDR3, as DNA: TGTGCCAGCAGCTCAACAGGGGTCACACCCCTCCACTTT. Translation gives CASSSTGVTPLHF. This chain joins TRBV11-3 and TRBJ1-6; 7 nucleotides agree with TRBD1. Germline V gene lookup returns CDR1 SGHNT and CDR2 YENEEA. J was trimmed by 11 bases and V by 4 bases; bases with no gene match: 5. The CDR3 extends over 13 amino acids.

The CDR3 coding sequence is TGTGCCAGCAGCAGGAAAGACACTGAAGCTTTCTTT. It translates to CASSRKDTEAFF. V is TRBV7-9 and J is TRBJ1-1; D unresolved. Germline V gene sequence: CDR1 SEHNR, CDR2 FQNEAQ (reference sequence). CDR3 length equals 12 residues. The V end lost 5 bases, the J end lost 3 bases, and 7 bases lay between the germline ends.

The rearrangement links TRBV28 to TRBJ2-7; 10 nucleotides line up with TRBD1. Germline CDR1 is MDHEN and CDR2 is SYDVKM. The V gene end was trimmed by 8 bases and the J gene end by 6 bases; junction bases not matched to a gene: 13. The CDR3 has 15 residues. The CDR3 protein is CASYPTGGFLSEQYF. CDR3 DNA: TGTGCCAGCTACCCGACAGGGGGCTTTTTAAGCGAGCAGTACTTC.

The V gene is TRBV7-2, the J gene TRBJ2-1; 8 nucleotides line up with TRBD2. The CDR3 has 15 amino acids. CDR1 SGHTA and CDR2 FQGNSA come from the germline V gene. J lost 6 bases, V lost 4 bases, and 8 bases had no gene match. This CDR3 is CASSSSGGFFNEQFF. CDR3 DNA sequence: TGTGCCAGCAGCTCCAGCGGGGGCTTCTTCAATGAGCAGTTCTTC. The variable domain in full, with the rest retrieved from reference TRBV7-2 and TRBJ2-1, is GAGVSQSPSNKVTEKGKDVELRCDPISGHTALYWYRQSLGQGLEFLIYFQGNSAPDKSGLPSDRFSAERTGGSVSTLTIQRTQQEDSAVYLCASSSSGGFFNEQFFGPGTRLTVL.